Below are 9 T cell receptor beta chains sequenced from a single sample in a study of blood T cell repertoires in COVID-19. TCRdb keeps only in-frame clones here, not all; method: immunoSEQ multiplex PCR. The sample lists around 140,000 clones; 60% to 85% were seen once. The specimen sequenced was peripheral blood. The receptors stem from a man aged 45-60 years with acute or convalescent COVID-19.

CDR3 sequence (DNA): TGTGCCAGCCGCCTAAGGGGTGGCTACACCTTC. Encoded protein: CASRLRGGYTF. This chain joins TRBV25-1 and TRBJ1-2, with TRBD1 as a possible D gene (5 bases). This CDR3 has 11 residues. V was clipped by 8 bases and J by 7 bases, with 11 bases between them. Germline V gene lookup returns CDR1 MGHDK and CDR2 SYGVNS.

This chain connects TRBV5-1 to TRBJ2-1, with D possibly matching TRBD2 (6 bases). Germline V lookup: CDR1 SGHRS, CDR2 YFSETQ. The CDR3 is made up of 18 amino acids. Between the trimmed V and J ends, which lost 0 bases and 0 bases, there was a span of 16 bases. In DNA form, the CDR3 reads TGCGCCAGCAGCTTGGTCAATCCGGGACTCGTCTCCTACAATGAGCAGTTCTTC. It encodes CASSLVNPGLVSYNEQFF.

This clone was recorded only once. This chain connects TRBV14 to TRBJ1-2; no reliable D call. Trimming removed 1 base from V and 4 bases from J, with 7 bases in between. Germline V gene sequence: CDR1 SGHDN, CDR2 FVKESK. The CDR3 extends over 13 amino acids. The CDR3, as DNA: TGTGCCAGCAGCCAAGGTCGGGGCTATGGCTACACCTTC. Amino acids: CASSQGRGYGYTF.

The chain carries TRBV5-6 and TRBJ2-1; 7 bases agree with TRBD2. The CDR3 covers 15 residues. Germline assignment: CDR1 SGHDT and CDR2 YYEEEE. V dropped 1 base and J dropped 4; count of bases not matched to a gene: 5. DNA of the CDR3: TGTGCCAGCAGCTTGCGGGGGGACTATTACAATGAGCAGTTCTTC. It translates to CASSLRGDYYNEQFF.

This clone was seen once. The CDR3 loop is CASKLQGGSAGYTF. In DNA form, the CDR3 reads TGTGCCAGTAAGCTACAGGGGGGATCCGCGGGCTACACCTTC. This rearrangement joins TRBV19 to TRBJ1-2; TRBD1 matches at 8 bases. The V gene's germline CDR1 is LNHDA and CDR2 SQIVND (reference sequence). Trimming took 7 bases from V and 8 from J; bases not matched to a gene: 12. The CDR3 spans 14 residues.

The chain has TRBV30 and TRBJ2-2; D might be TRBD1 (6 bases). From germline, CDR1 is GTSNPN and CDR2 SVGIG (reference sequence). CDR3 length: 14 residues. V dropped 6 bases and J dropped 0 bases, with 11 bases sitting between them. DNA of the CDR3: TGTGCCTGTCATCGGACAGCGAACACCGGGGAGCTGTTTTTT. The encoded protein is CACHRTANTGELFF.

As DNA, the CDR3 is TGTGCCTGGAGTGTATCGGTCGGGGGGGTTAACGGGGAGCTGTTTTTT. Its protein is CAWSVSVGGVNGELFF. V is TRBV30 and J is TRBJ2-2, with TRBD2 matching over 8 bases. From germline, CDR1 is GTSNPN and CDR2 SVGIG (reference sequence). The CDR3 sequence is 16 residues long. The V gene end was trimmed by 0 bases and the J gene end by 7 bases; junction bases not matched to a gene: 10.

This chain links TRBV5-6 with TRBJ1-6, with 9 nucleotides matching TRBD1. This CDR3 has 14 residues. Germline trimming cut 4 bases from V and 10 bases from J; bases unmatched to any gene: 6. Per the germline V gene, CDR1 is SGHDT and CDR2 is YYEEEE. The CDR3 here is CASSLMTGGSPLHF. CDR3 DNA sequence: TGTGCCAGCAGCCTGATGACAGGGGGGTCACCCCTCCACTTT.

The J gene is TRBJ1-4, the V gene TRBV5-1; D might be TRBD1 (6 bases). The CDR3 covers 12 residues. V gave up 7 bases and J gave up 8 bases, with 12 bases separating them. Germline V gene lookup returns CDR1 SGHRS and CDR2 YFSETQ. CDR3 region: CASAEQGEKLFF. CDR3 coding DNA: TGCGCCAGCGCGGAGCAGGGGGAAAAACTGTTTTTT.